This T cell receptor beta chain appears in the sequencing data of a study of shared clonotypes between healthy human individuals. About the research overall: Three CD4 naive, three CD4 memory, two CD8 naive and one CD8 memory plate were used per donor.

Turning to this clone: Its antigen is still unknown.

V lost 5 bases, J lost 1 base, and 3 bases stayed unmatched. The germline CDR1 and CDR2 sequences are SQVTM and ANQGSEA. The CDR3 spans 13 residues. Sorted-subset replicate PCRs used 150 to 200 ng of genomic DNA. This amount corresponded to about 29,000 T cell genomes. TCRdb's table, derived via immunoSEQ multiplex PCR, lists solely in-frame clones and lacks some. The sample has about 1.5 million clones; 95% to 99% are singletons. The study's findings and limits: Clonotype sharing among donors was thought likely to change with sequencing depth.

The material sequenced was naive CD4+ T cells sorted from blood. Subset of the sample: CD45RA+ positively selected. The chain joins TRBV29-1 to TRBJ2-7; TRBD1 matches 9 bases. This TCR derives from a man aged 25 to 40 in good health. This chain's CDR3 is CSVMTGGSYEQYF. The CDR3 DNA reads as TGCAGCGTTATGACAGGGGGGTCCTACGAGCAGTACTTC.